These 4 T cell receptor beta chains were sequenced from one sample in a study of cytomegalovirus exposure and HLA in healthy donors. PCR involved 60 Vbeta and 13 Jbeta primers. Clones were sequenced by immunoSEQ multiplex PCR, and TCRdb holds only the in-frame ones, with some missing. This listing includes some 120,000 clones. Input material: PBMCs. These receptors were obtained from a woman aged 55-70 years in good health and CMV-seronegative.

The chain combines TRBV28 with TRBJ2-1; D possibly corresponds to TRBD1 (5 bases). The CDR3 loop spans 15 amino acids. Germline V lookup: CDR1 MDHEN, CDR2 SYDVKM. Trimming stripped 6 bases from V and 5 bases from J, with 17 bases between. The CDR3, as DNA: TGTGCCAGCAGACCCATGTCAGGGATAGACAATGAGCAGTTCTTC. Translating gives CASRPMSGIDNEQFF.

The chain is built from TRBV4-1 and TRBJ2-3; TRBD2 aligns across 7 bases. Losses at the gene ends were 8 bases for V and 2 bases for J; bases not matched to a gene: 10. Germline CDR1 is MGHRA and CDR2 is YSYEKL. The CDR3 consists of 15 residues. CDR3 residues: CASGVSGEITDTQYF. The DNA of the CDR3 is TGCGCCAGCGGCGTCAGCGGGGAAATCACAGATACGCAGTATTTT.

The rearrangement joins TRBV28 to TRBJ1-5, with D possibly being TRBD1 (5 bases). CDR1 is MDHEN, CDR2 SYDVKM, per germline. V was pared by 4 bases and J by 5 bases, with 18 bases between. CDR3 length: 16 residues. In DNA form, the CDR3 reads TGTGCCAGCAGTTACCTCGGGGAGGGGAGCCATCAGCCCCAGCATTTT. It yields the protein CASSYLGEGSHQPQHF.

Here the CDR3 reads CASRATSGSDTQYF. The CDR3 bases are TGCGCCAGCAGAGCGACTAGCGGGTCAGATACGCAGTATTTT. The chain has TRBV10-1 and TRBJ2-3; 10 nucleotides match TRBD2. Trimming took 6 bases from V and 4 from J; bases not matched to a gene: 4. This CDR3 comprises 14 residues. The germline CDR1 and CDR2 sequences are WNHNN and SYGVQD (reference sequence).